This is a list of T cell receptor beta chains from one sample in a study of T cell changes during pregnancy in multiple sclerosis. The repertoire was sequenced with immunoSEQ multiplex PCR; TCRdb's copy has only in-frame clones and lacks some. The sample lists 35,000 to 45,000 clones; roughly 93% were seen once. Sequences were derived from CD4+ T cells from peripheral blood mononuclear cells, sampled in the first trimester of pregnancy. Source of these receptors: a female donor with multiple sclerosis, enrolled in a pregnancy study. The CDR3 runs from the conserved cysteine through the conserved F or W. A D gene is named only where the DNA matches it firmly. Clone size, where shown, is once, few, many, or a class for clones that have expanded.

V gene	J gene	CDR3 length	clone size	D gene	CDR3 protein	CDR3 DNA
TRBV7-9	TRBJ2-7	13	-	-	CASSRQNTYEQYF	TGTGCCAGCAGCCGACAGAATACCTACGAGCAGTACTTC
TRBV7-2	TRBJ2-5	15	-	-	CASSPYPQVEETQYF	TGTGCCAGCAGCCCCTACCCGCAGGTGGAAGAGACCCAGTACTTC
TRBV6-1	TRBJ2-2	15	-	TRBD1	CASTSYRGRHGELFF	TGTGCCAGCACTTCCTACAGGGGGCGCCACGGGGAGCTGTTTTTT
TRBV7-3	TRBJ2-2	12	-	-	CASSFPEGELFF	TGTGCCAGCAGCTTCCCGGAGGGGGAGCTGTTTTTT
TRBV18	TRBJ1-3	15	-	TRBD1	CASSPQGAAGNTIYF	TGTGCCAGCTCACCACAGGGGGCAGCAGGAAACACCATATATTTT
TRBV13	TRBJ2-3	16	-	TRBD2	CASSSGTRGTTDTQYF	TGTGCCAGCAGCTCCGGGACTAGAGGGACGACAGATACGCAGTATTTT
TRBV18	TRBJ2-7	13	-	TRBD1	CASSPRTGDEQYF	TGTGCCAGCTCACCCAGGACAGGGGACGAGCAGTACTTC
TRBV11-2	TRBJ2-1	12	few	-	CASSLQGNEQFF	TGTGCCAGCAGCTTACAGGGGAATGAGCAGTTCTTC
TRBV13	TRBJ2-5	14	-	-	CASSRERNQETQYF	TGTGCCAGCAGCCGTGAGCGGAACCAAGAGACCCAGTACTTC
TRBV7-3	TRBJ2-7	15	-	-	CASSLEGGGTYEQYF	TGTGCCAGCAGCTTAGAGGGCGGAGGAACCTACGAGCAGTACTTC
TRBV2	TRBJ2-1	15	-	TRBD2	CASSEAASGQGEQFF	TGTGCCAGCAGTGAAGCGGCTAGCGGGCAGGGTGAGCAGTTCTTC
TRBV18	TRBJ1-1	17	once	TRBD1	CASSPIFTGDSGTEAFF	TGTGCCAGCTCACCAATTTTTACAGGGGACTCAGGCACTGAAGCTTTCTTT
TRBV5-1	TRBJ1-2	13	-	-	CASSRDKGYGYTF	TGCGCCAGCAGCCGGGACAAGGGATATGGCTACACCTTC
TRBV7-9	TRBJ2-1	14	-	-	CASSLAQGVNEQFF	TGTGCCAGCAGCTTAGCACAGGGAGTAAATGAGCAGTTCTTC
TRBV4-1	TRBJ1-5	14	-	-	CASSQDRDNGPQHF	TGCGCCAGCAGCCAAGATCGAGATAATGGGCCCCAGCATTTT
TRBV19	TRBJ1-1	14	-	TRBD1	CASSQGAGNTEAFF	TGTGCCAGTAGCCAGGGGGCGGGAAACACTGAAGCTTTCTTT
TRBV12-5	TRBJ2-3	20	once	TRBD2	CASGSHPAGLAGVRWYTQYF	TGTGCTAGTGGTTCCCATCCGGCGGGACTAGCGGGCGTACGCTGGTATACGCAGTATTTT
TRBV12-5	TRBJ1-6	17	-	-	CASGLGASGGSNSPLHF	TGTGCTAGTGGTTTGGGGGCATCGGGGGGGAGTAATTCACCCCTCCACTTT
TRBV20-1	TRBJ2-5	11	-	-	CSASPQETQYF	TGCAGTGCTAGCCCTCAAGAGACCCAGTACTTC
TRBV6-4	TRBJ2-1	11	-	-	CASSDRGLQFF	TGTGCCAGCAGTGATCGCGGGTTACAGTTCTTC
TRBV6-5	TRBJ1-1	14	once	-	CASTRGAISTEAFF	TGTGCCAGCACCCGGGGAGCTATATCCACTGAAGCTTTCTTT
TRBV11-3	TRBJ2-3	16	-	-	CASSLGLTETTDTQYF	TGTGCCAGCAGCTTAGGCCTGACAGAAACCACAGATACGCAGTATTTT
TRBV2	TRBJ2-4	14	once	-	CASSERGAKNIQYF	TGTGCCAGCAGTGAAAGAGGGGCCAAAAACATTCAGTACTTC
TRBV2	TRBJ1-1	13	-	-	CASSAPVNTEAFF	TGTGCCAGCAGTGCGCCGGTGAACACTGAAGCTTTCTTT
TRBV5-1	TRBJ2-3	15	-	TRBD2	CASSLEGTSPDTQYF	TGCGCCAGCAGCTTGGAAGGGACTAGTCCAGATACGCAGTATTTT
TRBV11-2	TRBJ1-1	14	once	-	CASSLVLANTEAFF	TGTGCCAGCAGCTTAGTGTTAGCGAACACTGAAGCTTTCTTT
TRBV6-5	TRBJ1-1	12	-	-	CATRRGNTEAFF	TGTGCCACAAGACGGGGGAACACTGAAGCTTTCTTT
TRBV7-2	TRBJ2-1	15	once	TRBD2	CASSFRGTRAEEQFF	TGTGCCAGCAGCTTCCGGGGGACTAGGGCAGAGGAGCAGTTCTTC
TRBV29-1	TRBJ2-1	15	once	TRBD1	CSVLKLTGPRNEQFF	TGCAGCGTCCTAAAACTGACAGGGCCGAGGAATGAGCAGTTCTTC
TRBV6-1	TRBJ2-5	10	once	-	CASREETQYF	TGTGCCAGCAGGGAGGAGACCCAGTACTTC
TRBV19	TRBJ2-3	16	-	TRBD1	CASSRTGALRADTQYF	TGTGCCAGTAGTAGGACAGGGGCGCTAAGGGCAGATACGCAGTATTTT
TRBV4-2	TRBJ1-1	18	-	TRBD1	CASSQDPGQGGRNTEAFF	TGTGCCAGCAGCCAAGATCCGGGACAGGGAGGGAGGAACACTGAAGCTTTCTTT
TRBV19	TRBJ2-2	14	-	TRBD1	CATGTGYNTGELFF	TGTGCCACCGGGACAGGGTACAACACCGGGGAGCTGTTTTTT
TRBV4-1	TRBJ2-5	14	-	-	CASSQDPVLETQYF	TGCGCCAGCAGCCAAGATCCAGTTTTGGAGACCCAGTACTTC
TRBV5-1	TRBJ2-5	17	-	-	CASSLLRAVDSQGPQYF	TGCGCCAGCAGCCTACTACGAGCGGTGGACAGCCAAGGGCCCCAGTACTTC
TRBV5-1	TRBJ2-3	17	-	TRBD2	CASSPAREGISTDTQYF	TGCGCCAGCAGCCCCGCTCGGGAGGGTATTAGCACAGATACGCAGTATTTT
TRBV7-6	TRBJ2-6	16	-	-	CASSLVQISGANVLTF	TGTGCCAGCAGCTTAGTGCAGATCTCTGGGGCCAACGTCCTGACTTTC
TRBV25-1	TRBJ1-2	17	-	-	CASSEPGRTGSGYGYTF	TGTGCCAGCAGTGAGCCAGGCAGGACGGGGAGTGGGTACGGCTACACCTTC
TRBV29-1	TRBJ1-5	15	-	-	CSVVTGPGGNQPQHF	TGCAGCGTTGTCACCGGCCCAGGGGGCAATCAGCCCCAGCATTTT
TRBV15	TRBJ2-7	17	-	-	CATSRVTGARSSYEQYF	TGTGCCACCAGCAGAGTCACGGGAGCAAGGAGCTCCTACGAGCAGTACTTC
TRBV29-1	TRBJ2-1	14	-	TRBD2	CSSGERGGVREQFF	TGCAGCTCCGGAGAGCGGGGAGGGGTCCGTGAGCAGTTCTTC
TRBV6-1	TRBJ2-5	17	-	TRBD2	CASSEARTSGYQETQYF	TGTGCCAGCAGTGAAGCGCGAACTAGCGGCTACCAAGAGACCCAGTACTTC